This record covers a single T cell receptor (beta chain). This clonotype was recorded at least ten times. What antigen it recognizes has not been identified. There are no base qualities to consult, and no much larger clone falls within one base. These data are taken from a study of regulatory T cells in long-lasting Graves disease (dated by TCRdb to the early 2020s). Regarding the complete study: Persistent Graves' disease was defined as persistently positive TSH receptor autoantibodies together with antithyroid drug treatment for over 5 years. Peripheral blood TCR sequencing and RNA sequencing compared persistent Graves' disease patients with newly diagnosed Graves' disease patients. The study was conducted in China and was registered as a clinical trial. A total of roughly 35 samples underwent TCR sequencing: 13 from persistent and 20 from newly diagnosed Graves' disease patients. In the clinical cohort, patients with persistent Graves' disease had used antithyroid drugs for an average of about 10.3 years.

Overall results and qualifications from the work: Peripheral blood alone was examined, since thyroid tissue, which constituted the primary lesion, could not be accessed. Persistent Graves' disease patients showed lower TCR Shannon entropy and fewer highly expanded clones than newly diagnosed patients, suggesting clonal expansion. Only the TCR beta chain was sequenced and analyzed. Preferential use of TRBV28, TRBJ1-2 and TRBJ2-5 was observed in persistent disease, whereas TRBV20-1 and TRBJ2-1 were favored in newly diagnosed disease. The authors noted that the small sample size was a limitation that may lower accuracy. Patients with persistent disease shared more public clonotypes (approximately 2,500) than newly diagnosed patients did (around 930).

The library was prepared using multiplex PCR. Sequencing was performed on an Illumina HiSeq 4000. CDR3 regions were amplified by Arm-PCR with iRepertoire HTBI primers to construct TCR beta libraries. Before sequencing, the PCR products underwent gel purification. On the authors' methods: A total of around 59 TRBV and 14 TRBJ segments were identified across samples and were used for gene usage analysis of CDR3 amino acid clonotypes. Filtered high-quality paired reads were merged into contigs using COPE and FqMerger. BLAST was used to align contigs to IMGT TRBV, TRBD and TRBJ reference genes, and CDR3 was defined according to IMGT. Highly expanded clones were defined as clonotypes with a frequency above 0.1%. Shannon entropy was used to measure repertoire diversity, and the Gini coefficient was used to measure V-J evenness. A clonotype found in more than one individual was treated as public. TCRdb redid the processing of the public reads, applying fastp at Q25 and MiXCR, and retained in-frame beta chains. Identical CDR3 proteins give one entry, which carries the most common genes and DNA. TCRdb's processing, not the authors', yielded these V and J calls. The table for this sample lists roughly 500,000 distinct CDR3 sequences; 20% to 25% of them were counted only once. Jointly, the top ten make up less than 9% of the sample.

Sample time point, as interpreted from the label and publication: persistent/refractory GD, antithyroid drugs over 5 years with positive TRAb. For both TCR sequencing and RNA sequencing, RNA was extracted from PBMCs in TRIzol. Graves' disease was diagnosed according to American Thyroid Association guidelines. The patients came from an endocrinology department in Xi'an, China. From each patient, roughly 9 milliliters of peripheral blood was collected into an EDTA anticoagulant tube. Ficoll Paque Plus density gradient separation was used to isolate PBMCs, and no additional T cell sorting was done. An Agilent 2100 Bioanalyzer and agarose gel were used to check RNA quality, and a NanoDrop 2000 was used to measure RNA concentration. From the germline V gene, CDR1 is SGDLS and CDR2 is YYNGEE. The trim is 2 bases for V and 7 bases for J, with a gap of 13 bases between the germline ends. The cysteine opens and the phenylalanine closes a CDR3 of 14 amino acids. Left in the record is the CDR3 DNA by itself, 42 bases read in frame from the first base.

The clonotype originates from a female donor with Graves disease. The sequence is built from TRBV9 and TRBJ2-1; TRBD2 might be the D gene, on 5 matching bases. The material was peripheral blood mononuclear cells (PBMCs), obtained when the disease was refractory, from a patient treated with antithyroid drugs. The CDR3 region reads CASSVREPVNEQFF. The DNA is TGTGCCAGCAGCGTCCGGGAACCGGTAAATGAGCAGTTCTTC.